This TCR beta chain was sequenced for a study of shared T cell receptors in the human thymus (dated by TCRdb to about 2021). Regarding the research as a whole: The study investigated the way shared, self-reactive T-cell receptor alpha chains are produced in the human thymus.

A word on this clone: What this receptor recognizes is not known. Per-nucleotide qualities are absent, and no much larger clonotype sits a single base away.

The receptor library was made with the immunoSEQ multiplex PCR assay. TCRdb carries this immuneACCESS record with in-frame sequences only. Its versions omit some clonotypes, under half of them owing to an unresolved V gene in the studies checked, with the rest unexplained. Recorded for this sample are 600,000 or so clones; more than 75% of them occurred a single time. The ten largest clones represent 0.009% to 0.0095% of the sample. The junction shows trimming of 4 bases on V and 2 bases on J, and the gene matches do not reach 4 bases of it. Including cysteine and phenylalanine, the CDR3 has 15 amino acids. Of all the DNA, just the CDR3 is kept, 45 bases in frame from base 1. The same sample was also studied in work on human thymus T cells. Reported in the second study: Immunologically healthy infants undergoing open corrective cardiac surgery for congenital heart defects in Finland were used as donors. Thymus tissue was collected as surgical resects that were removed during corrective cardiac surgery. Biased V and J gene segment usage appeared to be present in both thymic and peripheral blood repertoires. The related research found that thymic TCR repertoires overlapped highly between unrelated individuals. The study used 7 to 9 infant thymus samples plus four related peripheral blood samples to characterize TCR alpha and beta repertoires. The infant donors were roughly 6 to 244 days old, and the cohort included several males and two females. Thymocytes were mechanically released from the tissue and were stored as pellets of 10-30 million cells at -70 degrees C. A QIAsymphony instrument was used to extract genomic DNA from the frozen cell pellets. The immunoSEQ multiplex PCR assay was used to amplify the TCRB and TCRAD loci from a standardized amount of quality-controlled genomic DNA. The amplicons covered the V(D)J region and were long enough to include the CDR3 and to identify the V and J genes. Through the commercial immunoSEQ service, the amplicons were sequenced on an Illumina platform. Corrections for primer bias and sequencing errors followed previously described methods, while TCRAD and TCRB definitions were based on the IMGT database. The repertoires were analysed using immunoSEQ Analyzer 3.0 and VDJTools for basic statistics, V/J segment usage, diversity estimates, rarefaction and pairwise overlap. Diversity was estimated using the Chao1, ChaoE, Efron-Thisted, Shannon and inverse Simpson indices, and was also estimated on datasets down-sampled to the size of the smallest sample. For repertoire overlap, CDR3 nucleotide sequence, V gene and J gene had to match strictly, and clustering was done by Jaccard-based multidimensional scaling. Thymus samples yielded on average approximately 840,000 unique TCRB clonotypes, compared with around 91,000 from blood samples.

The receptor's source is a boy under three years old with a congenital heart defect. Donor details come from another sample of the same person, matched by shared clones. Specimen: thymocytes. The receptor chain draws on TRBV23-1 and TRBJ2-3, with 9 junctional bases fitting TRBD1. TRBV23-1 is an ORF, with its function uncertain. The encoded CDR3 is CASSPDRGYTDTQYF. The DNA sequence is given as TGCGCCAGCAGTCCCGACAGGGGGTACACAGATACGCAGTATTTT.